A selection of T cell receptor beta chains follows, all from one sample in a study of shared clonotypes between healthy human individuals. The assay was immunoSEQ multiplex PCR, and TCRdb's table has in-frame clones only and misses some. The sample yields about 680,000 clones, about 92% seen once. Specimen: naive CD8+ T cells sorted from blood. Source of these receptors: a man younger than 40 in good health. The CDR3 runs from the conserved cysteine through the conserved F or W. A D gene is named only where the DNA matches it firmly. Clone size is given for some rows only: seen once, a few or many times, or a class if the clone is expanded.

-	TRBJ2-3	TRBV6-5	-	CARGRAADTQYF	TGTGCCAGGGGGCGGGCGGCAGATACGCAGTATTTT
-	TRBJ2-7	TRBV30	TRBD1	CAWRPTRDSITVYEQYF	TGTGCCTGGAGGCCCACCCGGGACAGCATTACCGTCTACGAGCAGTACTTC
-	TRBJ2-7	TRBV27	TRBD2	CASSPGTSGTNEQYF	TGTGCCAGCAGTCCCGGGACTAGCGGGACTAACGAGCAGTACTTC
-	TRBJ2-7	TRBV27	-	CASSSPRAGRLYEQYF	TGTGCCAGCTCCTCTCCGAGGGCAGGGAGGCTCTACGAGCAGTACTTC
-	TRBJ2-7	TRBV19	-	CASSMRETYEQYF	TGTGCCAGTAGTATGCGGGAAACCTACGAGCAGTACTTC
-	TRBJ1-2	TRBV5-5	TRBD1	CASSLGDRGPDGYTF	TGTGCCAGCAGCTTGGGGGACAGGGGGCCTGATGGCTACACCTTC
-	TRBJ2-7	TRBV6-5	-	CASTSSGTLYEQYF	TGTGCCAGCACCTCTTCTGGGACTCTATACGAGCAGTACTTC
once	TRBJ2-7	TRBV2	-	CASIKALGGGIHEQYF	TGTGCCAGCATTAAGGCGCTCGGGGGCGGAATCCACGAGCAGTACTTC
-	TRBJ2-7	TRBV4-1	TRBD2	CASSQWDSSGRPYEQYF	TGCGCCAGCAGCCAATGGGACTCTAGCGGACGACCCTACGAGCAGTACTTC
-	TRBJ1-1	TRBV7-2	-	CASSLSGRNTEAFF	TGTGCCAGCAGCTTAAGCGGCCGGAACACTGAAGCTTTCTTT
-	TRBJ1-2	TRBV28	-	CASSTHYGYTF	TGTGCCAGCAGTACCCACTATGGCTACACCTTC
-	TRBJ2-1	TRBV7-6	-	CASSPGGGSPVYNEQFF	TGTGCCAGCAGCCCTGGGGGCGGGAGCCCCGTGTACAATGAGCAGTTCTTC
-	TRBJ2-3	TRBV27	-	CASSLLGDTQYF	TGTGCCAGCAGTTTATTGGGGGATACGCAGTATTTT
-	TRBJ1-1	TRBV11-2	-	CASSLDLGMNTEAFF	TGTGCCAGCAGCTTAGATCTGGGCATGAACACTGAAGCTTTCTTT
-	TRBJ2-1	TRBV27	TRBD1	CASSPGQGKFF	TGTGCCAGCAGTCCCGGACAGGGAAAGTTCTTC
-	TRBJ2-5	TRBV27	-	CASTPLKWTRDRETQYF	TGTGCCAGCACCCCGCTGAAGTGGACCCGAGATCGGGAGACCCAGTACTTC
-	TRBJ2-3	TRBV29-1	TRBD1	CSVEEQGTDTQYF	TGCAGCGTTGAAGAACAGGGGACAGATACGCAGTATTTT
few	TRBJ1-5	TRBV7-6	-	CASSANRDQPQHF	TGTGCCAGCAGCGCGAACAGGGATCAGCCCCAGCATTTT
-	TRBJ2-7	TRBV4-3	-	CASSQERGSYEQYF	TGCGCCAGCAGCCAAGAGCGGGGATCCTACGAGCAGTACTTC
-	TRBJ2-1	TRBV7-9	-	CASSSIVNEQFF	TGTGCCAGCAGCTCCATTGTCAATGAGCAGTTCTTC
-	TRBJ1-1	TRBV2	-	CASKDWQRGTEAFF	TGTGCCAGCAAGGACTGGCAAAGAGGTACTGAAGCTTTCTTT
-	TRBJ2-3	TRBV7-3	TRBD2	CASSLAGEPDTQYF	TGTGCCAGCAGCTTAGCGGGAGAGCCAGATACGCAGTATTTT
-	TRBJ2-3	TRBV11-2	-	CASSFERVTGDTQYF	TGTGCCAGCAGCTTCGAGCGGGTAACAGGTGATACGCAGTATTTT
-	TRBJ1-4	TRBV2	-	CASRAIATNEKLFF	TGTGCCAGCAGGGCCATTGCAACTAATGAAAAACTGTTTTTT
-	TRBJ2-5	TRBV6-5	-	CASSYWASAGQETQYF	TGTGCCAGCAGTTACTGGGCGTCGGCGGGGCAAGAGACCCAGTACTTC
-	TRBJ2-5	TRBV9	-	CASSVAGTQETQYF	TGTGCCAGCAGCGTAGCAGGGACCCAAGAGACCCAGTACTTC
-	TRBJ2-1	TRBV14	-	CASSQIGDPNEQFF	TGTGCCAGCAGCCAAATAGGGGACCCCAATGAGCAGTTCTTC
-	TRBJ1-2	TRBV28	-	CASSFLSGNYGYTF	TGTGCCAGCAGTTTCTTGTCCGGCAACTATGGCTACACCTTC
once	TRBJ2-5	TRBV10-3	-	CAISPQGEQETQYF	TGTGCCATCAGCCCCCAGGGCGAGCAAGAGACCCAGTACTTC
-	TRBJ2-3	TRBV4-1	TRBD2	CASSHPGLAGETDTQYF	TGCGCCAGCAGCCACCCGGGACTAGCGGGAGAGACAGATACGCAGTATTTT
-	TRBJ2-1	TRBV27	-	CASSAQRVLDNEQFF	TGTGCCAGCAGTGCCCAGCGGGTATTGGACAATGAGCAGTTCTTC
-	TRBJ2-7	TRBV27	TRBD1	CASSFKGQGYSYEQYF	TGTGCCAGCAGTTTTAAAGGACAGGGTTATTCCTACGAGCAGTACTTC
-	TRBJ2-5	TRBV5-1	-	CASSLVGFQETQYF	TGCGCCAGCAGCTTGGTAGGATTCCAAGAGACCCAGTACTTC
-	TRBJ1-2	TRBV15	TRBD1	CATSRGSTGGAAGGYTF	TGTGCCACCAGCAGAGGATCTACAGGGGGGGCTGCTGGAGGCTACACCTTC
-	TRBJ2-1	TRBV6-5	-	CASSYSALSSYNEQFF	TGTGCCAGCAGTTATTCGGCCCTAAGCTCCTACAATGAGCAGTTCTTC
-	TRBJ1-4	TRBV7-9	-	CASSLVIQSGEKLFF	TGTGCCAGCAGCTTAGTAATTCAGTCTGGTGAAAAACTGTTTTTT
-	TRBJ1-2	TRBV28	-	CASSLRGSYTF	TGTGCCAGCAGTTTAAGGGGTAGCTACACCTTC
-	TRBJ2-7	TRBV19	-	CASSWTDTYEQYF	TGTGCCAGTAGCTGGACAGATACCTACGAGCAGTACTTC
-	TRBJ2-1	TRBV27	TRBD1	CASSPRDRIPNEQFF	TGTGCCAGCAGCCCCAGGGACAGGATACCGAATGAGCAGTTCTTC
-	TRBJ2-5	TRBV29-1	-	CSVEGTIQETQYF	TGCAGCGTTGAAGGGACAATCCAAGAGACCCAGTACTTC
-	TRBJ1-1	TRBV5-8	-	CASSLGGNTEAFF	TGTGCCAGCAGCTTGGGGGGGAACACTGAAGCTTTCTTT
once	TRBJ2-7	TRBV21-1	-	CASSTRLAAPYEQYF	TGTGCCAGCAGCACCAGACTAGCGGCACCCTACGAGCAGTACTTC
-	TRBJ2-1	TRBV9	-	CASSVAGSDNNEQFF	TGTGCCAGCAGCGTAGCCGGGAGCGATAACAATGAGCAGTTCTTC
once	TRBJ2-1	TRBV5-4	-	CASRPMDGNEQFF	TGTGCCAGCAGACCGATGGACGGGAATGAGCAGTTCTTC
-	TRBJ2-5	TRBV21-1	-	CASSNRRVSGSSETQYF	TGTGCCAGCAGCAACCGTCGGGTCAGCGGATCCTCCGAGACCCAGTACTTC